These T cell receptor beta chains were read from a single sample in a study of T cell repertoires in cytomegalovirus infection. TCRdb re-called the reads with MiXCR, one entry per CDR3 protein. The sample shows nearly 700,000 distinct CDR3 sequences, around 35% of them seen only once. These receptors' targets are unknown. Here the sequenced sample was cultured PBMCs, taken from culture after CMV antigen stimulation. These receptors came from a human donor in good health (CMV status not recorded). Some clones in this sample may be carry-over from other donors' samples. The CDR3 runs from the conserved cysteine through the conserved F or W. D genes are given only for firm matches. Clone size is shown for a subset of rows, as once, few, many or a class of expanded clone.

d_gene	v_gene	abundance	j_gene	CDR3nt	CDR3aa
-	TRBV6-2/TRBV6-3	-	TRBJ2-5	TGTGCCAGCAGACGGCCGAGAGGAAGCCAAGAGACCCAGTACTTC	CASRRPRGSQETQYF
-	TRBV12-3/TRBV12-4	few	TRBJ2-7	TGTGCCAGCAGTTTGCGACAGTCGAGCTCCTACGAGCAGTACTTC	CASSLRQSSSYEQYF
TRBD1	TRBV4-1	few	TRBJ2-4	TGCGCCAGCAGCCATCCTTTCCGGAACAGGGGGACCAAAAACATTCAGTACTTC	CASSHPFRNRGTKNIQYF
-	TRBV6-2/TRBV6-3	-	TRBJ2-7	TGTGCCAGCCTGAGGGCTGACGGGAGCCTGGGCGAGCAGTACTTC	CASLRADGSLGEQYF
TRBD2	TRBV7-6	-	TRBJ2-3	TGTGCCAGCAGCTTAGTGGGCGGGAGGGCCTGGACAGATACGCAGTATTTT	CASSLVGGRAWTDTQYF
-	TRBV24-1	-	TRBJ1-5	TGTGCCACCAGTGATTCCTGGGCCCTACCGGGGCAGCCCCAGCATTTT	CATSDSWALPGQPQHF
-	TRBV7-2	-	TRBJ2-7	TGTGCCAGCAGCTTAGTCCAGGACAACTCCTACGAGCAGTACTTC	CASSLVQDNSYEQYF
TRBD1	TRBV12-3/TRBV12-4	many	TRBJ1-3	TGTGCCAGCAGGTCGGGACAGGGCGGCACCATATATTTT	CASRSGQGGTIYF
-	TRBV6-1	-	TRBJ1-3	TGTGCCAGCAGGGCCGGAGTCAGCTCTGGAAACACCATATATTTT	CASRAGVSSGNTIYF
TRBD1	TRBV19	-	TRBJ2-2	TGTGCCAGTATTTCGACAGGGCTTAACACCGGGGAGCTGTTTTTT	CASISTGLNTGELFF
-	TRBV10-3	-	TRBJ2-4	TGTGCCATCAGTGAGACATCTTACATTCAGTACTTC	CAISETSYIQYF
-	TRBV11-2	few	TRBJ1-4	TGTGCCAGCAGCTCCCGCTGGGGGGGGGCGGATGAAAAACTGTTTTTT	CASSSRWGGADEKLFF
-	TRBV7-2	many	TRBJ2-3	TGTGCCAGCACCCGGGGGAGGGGGGGCACAGATACGCAGTATTTT	CASTRGRGGTDTQYF
TRBD1	TRBV12-3/TRBV12-4	few	TRBJ1-5	TGTGCCAGCAGTAACGACAGGGTACAGCCCCAGCATTTT	CASSNDRVQPQHF
TRBD1	TRBV10-3	few	TRBJ1-6	TGTGCCATCAGTGAGTCCTCCGGGACAGCAATTCACCTCCTCCACTTT	CAISESSGTAIHLLHF
-	TRBV19	-	TRBJ1-5	TGTGCCAGTAGTATGATCGGGGAGGAAGGGCAGCCCCAGCATTTT	CASSMIGEEGQPQHF
TRBD1	TRBV6-5	-	TRBJ1-2	TGTGCCAGCAGCCGAGGGACAGGGGTTACTGGCTACACCTTC	CASSRGTGVTGYTF
-	TRBV12-3/TRBV12-4	-	TRBJ1-2	TGTGCCAGCAGTTCAGGGGTAGGCTACACCTTC	CASSSGVGYTF
-	TRBV12-3/TRBV12-4	-	TRBJ2-5	TGTGCCAGCGGAAACCGGGTCTCTGGAGACTTC	CASGNRVSGDF